Presented here are 14 T cell receptor beta chains from one specimen sequenced in a study of identical twins. TCRdb re-derived calls from the 5' RACE reads in MiXCR, one entry per CDR3 protein. This sample has around 570,000 distinct CDR3 sequences, with more than 9% found just once. In addition, the sample was reused for a study of yellow fever vaccine responses in identical twins.

The material sequenced was PBMCs. The receptor source for this set is a woman in her late teens or twenties in good health.

The chain has TRBV28 and TRBJ2-5, with D possibly being TRBD2 (5 bases). This CDR3 spans 14 amino acids. V lost 6 bases and J lost 1, with 12 bases in between. CDR1 MDHEN and CDR2 SYDVKM come from the germline V gene. The CDR3 DNA is TGTGCCAGCAGGTCTCCGGGATCCCAAGAGACCCAGTACTTC. Translation: CASRSPGSQETQYF. The whole variable domain, remainder taken from reference TRBV28 and TRBJ2-5, is DVKVTQSSRYLVKRTGEKVFLECVQDMDHENMFWYRQDPGLGLRLIYFSYDVKMKEKGDIPEGYSVSREKKERFSLILESASTNQTSMYLCASRSPGSQETQYFGPGTRLLVL.

The V and J genes are TRBV12-3 or TRBV12-4 and TRBJ1-1; 10 nucleotides agree with TRBD1. V lost 5 bases to trimming and J lost 1 base; unmatched junction nucleotides: 4. The CDR3 length is 15 residues. The DNA of the CDR3 is TGTGCCAGCAGTGCGACAGGGGGCACGAACACTGAAGCTTTCTTT. Amino acids: CASSATGGTNTEAFF.

This clonotype was recorded many times. The CDR3 is CASSQSRGLSYEQYF. The DNA of the CDR3 is TGTGCCAGCAGCCAATCCAGGGGCTTATCCTACGAGCAGTACTTC. The V and J genes are TRBV3-1 and TRBJ2-7; TRBD1 might be the D (6 bases). The V end was cut by 2 bases, the J end by 1 base, with 12 bases between. This CDR3 contains 15 residues. CDR1 and CDR2 from the germline V gene are LGHDT and YNNKEL (reference sequence).

The chain employs TRBV2 and TRBJ2-3; D is unresolved. V lost 4 bases to trimming and J lost 7 bases, with 9 bases between them. Germline V gene sequence: CDR1 SNHLY, CDR2 FYNNEI. This CDR3 has 12 residues. The chain's CDR3 is CASSGVGNTQYF. The CDR3 DNA reads as TGTGCCAGCAGTGGGGTTGGAAATACGCAGTATTTT.

This clonotype has just a few counts. The J gene is TRBJ2-7, the V gene TRBV6-2 or TRBV6-3; no definite D call. The length of the CDR3 is 15 residues. Trimming shortened V by 1 base and J by 2 bases, and 12 bases separated the two germline ends. Germline V gene lookup returns CDR1 MNHEY and CDR2 SVGEGT. CDR3 DNA sequence: TGTGCCAGCAGTTACTATCCGAATAGTCCCTACGAGCAGTACTTC. Protein product: CASSYYPNSPYEQYF.

Notes on this clonotype: An end of the junction differs from the germline gene, which may be a read error. DNA for the CDR3: TGTGCTAGCAGCTTAGGGGGTACCGGAGAGACCCAGTACTTC. This codes for CASSLGGTGETQYF. The genes are TRBV7-7 and TRBJ2-5; D possibly corresponds to TRBD1 (6 bases). Germline V gene sequence: CDR1 SSHAT, CDR2 FNYEAQ (reference sequence). The CDR3 runs 14 residues.

This clonotype occurred many times. The rearrangement joins TRBV7-2 to TRBJ2-7, with D uncertain. Trimming removed 5 bases from V and 0 bases from J, with 11 bases in between. The CDR3 has 14 residues. CDR1 is SGHTA, CDR2 FQGNSA, per germline. CDR3 region: CASSPTRSSYEQYF. CDR3 nucleotide sequence: TGTGCCAGCAGCCCCACCCGGAGCTCCTACGAGCAGTACTTC.

Ten or more counts support this clonotype. The V call is TRBV27, the J call TRBJ2-2, with TRBD2 matching over 9 bases. V was pared by 4 bases and J by 1 base, with 4 bases of the junction left unmatched. The CDR3 has 16 amino acids. In germline, CDR1 is MNHEY, CDR2 SMNVEV (reference sequence). In nucleotides, the CDR3 is TGTGCCAGCAGTTCCCCTAGCGGGATGAACACCGGGGAGCTGTTTTTT. Its translation: CASSSPSGMNTGELFF.

The J gene is TRBJ1-4, the V gene TRBV10-3; D unclear. V lost 8 bases to trimming and J lost 2 bases, with 12 bases between them. There are 14 residues in the CDR3. From germline, CDR1 is ENHRY and CDR2 SYGVKD. The CDR3 reads CAIAPSSTNEKLFF. In DNA form, the CDR3 reads TGTGCCATCGCGCCGTCAAGCACTAATGAAAAACTGTTTTTT.

This clonotype was detected a few times. This rearrangement joins TRBV28 to TRBJ2-5; 12 bases align to TRBD2. This CDR3 is 15 amino acids long. Germline values: CDR1 MDHEN, CDR2 SYDVKM. J lost 5 bases, V lost 4 bases, and 5 bases had no gene match. In nucleotides, the CDR3 is TGTGCCAGCAGTTCTTCTAGCGGGAGGGAGGAGACCCAGTACTTC. It translates to CASSSSSGREETQYF. The full variable domain, completed using reference TRBV28 and TRBJ2-5, is DVKVTQSSRYLVKRTGEKVFLECVQDMDHENMFWYRQDPGLGLRLIYFSYDVKMKEKGDIPEGYSVSREKKERFSLILESASTNQTSMYLCASSSSSGREETQYFGPGTRLLVL.

The CDR3 DNA sequence: TGTGCCAGCTCACCGGGACCGCCCGAAAGGTTCGGGGAGCTGTTTTTT. This gives the protein CASSPGPPERFGELFF. The V call is TRBV18, the J call TRBJ2-2, with D perhaps TRBD1 or TRBD2 (5 bases each). The CDR3 spans 16 residues. Trimming removed 3 bases from V and 7 bases from J, with 18 bases in between. The V gene's germline CDR1 is KGHSH and CDR2 LQKENI.

This clonotype was observed at least ten times. The V and J genes are TRBV29-1 and TRBJ2-7, with unresolved D. The germline CDR1 and CDR2 sequences are SQVTM and ANQGSEA. CDR3 length: 13 amino acids. Trimming shortened V by 6 bases and J by 0 bases, and 12 bases separated the two germline ends. Here the CDR3 DNA reads TGCAGCGTCCGGGTATCCACCTCCTACGAGCAGTACTTC. Translation: CSVRVSTSYEQYF.

V usage is TRBV19 and J usage is TRBJ2-1; 7 nucleotides line up with TRBD2. The CDR3 has 16 amino acids. Trimming removed 6 bases from V and 1 base from J; junction bases left unmatched: 9. Germline V gene lookup returns CDR1 LNHDA and CDR2 SQIVND (reference sequence). CDR3 bases: TGTGCCAGTAGCAGCGGGACCAGCAGGTCCTACAATGAGCAGTTCTTC. Its protein product is CASSSGTSRSYNEQFF.

The gene calls are TRBV30 and TRBJ1-2; 9 nucleotides match TRBD1. Germline-derived CDR1 and CDR2 are GTSNPN and SVGIG (reference sequence). V lost 1 base, J lost 4 bases, and 1 base stayed unmatched. The CDR3 loop spans 13 amino acids. The CDR3 loop is CAWSATGGYGYTF. As DNA, the CDR3 is TGTGCCTGGAGTGCGACAGGGGGCTATGGCTACACCTTC.